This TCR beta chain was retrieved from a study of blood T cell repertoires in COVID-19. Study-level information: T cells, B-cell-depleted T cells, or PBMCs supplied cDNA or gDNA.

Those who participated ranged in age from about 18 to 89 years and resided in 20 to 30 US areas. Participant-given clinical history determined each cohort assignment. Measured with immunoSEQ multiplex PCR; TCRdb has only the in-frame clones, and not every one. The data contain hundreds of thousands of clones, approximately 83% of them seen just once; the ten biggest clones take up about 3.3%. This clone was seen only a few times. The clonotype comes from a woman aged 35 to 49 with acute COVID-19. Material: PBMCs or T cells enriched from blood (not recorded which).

This chain's CDR3 is CSAGLAGANEQFF. CDR3 in DNA: TGCAGCGCAGGACTAGCGGGCGCGAATGAGCAGTTCTTC. The rearrangement joins TRBV29-1 to TRBJ2-1; 11 nucleotides agree with TRBD2. Per germline, CDR1 SQVTM and CDR2 ANQGSEA. The junction had 6 bases not matched to a gene; V was cut back by 7 bases and J by 7 bases. The CDR3 spans 13 residues.